This passage covers 19 T cell receptor beta chains from one sample sequenced in a study of molecular identifiers for immune sequencing clone quantification. TCRdb redid the calling of the PCR reads with MiXCR, one entry per CDR3 protein. The sample lists some 580,000 distinct CDR3 sequences, 25% occurring once. The sample comprised naive CD8+ T cells from blood, with Jurkat cell RNA spiked in. Subset meaning: FACS-sorted CD8+CD4-CCR7+CD45RA+ naive T cells. The origin of the receptors is a human donor in good health. Some libraries in this study had Jurkat cell RNA spiked in.

This clonotype turned up a few times. This could be a read error, since a much larger clone is one nucleotide away. The chain combines TRBV2 with TRBJ2-3, with 11 bases matching TRBD2. CDR1 and CDR2 from the germline V gene are SNHLY and FYNNEI. This CDR3 is 15 amino acids long. The V and J ends lost 10 bases and 2 bases, in that order; junction bases with no gene match: 8. Here the CDR3 reads CATVTSGAFTDTQYF. The CDR3 DNA reads TGTGCCACGGTGACTAGCGGGGCCTTCACAGATACGCAGTATTTT.

As for this clonotype: This may stem from a read error, because a much larger clone lies one nucleotide away. The chain links TRBV5-1 to TRBJ2-3; 9 nucleotides agree with TRBD1. The CDR3 totals 14 residues. The germline gives CDR1 SGHRS, CDR2 YFSETQ. V was clipped by 7 bases and J by 3 bases; unmatched bases: 6. CDR3: CASPWDRVTDTQYF. DNA for the CDR3: TGCGCCAGCCCCTGGGACAGGGTAACAGATACGCAGTATTTT.

This clonotype was counted many times. The rearrangement links TRBV14 to TRBJ2-3; TRBD2 aligns across 13 bases. V lost 4 bases to trimming and J lost 6 bases; unmatched junction nucleotides: 13. Looked up from germline, CDR1 is SGHDN and CDR2 is FVKESK. The length of the CDR3 is 18 residues. The CDR3 loop is CASSPGLAGAAPVDTQYF. CDR3 bases: TGTGCCAGCAGCCCTGGACTAGCGGGGGCCGCCCCGGTGGATACGCAGTATTTT.

This clonotype came up once. The chain combines TRBV4-1 with TRBJ2-1, with 9 bases lining up with TRBD2. The length of the CDR3 is 16 residues. The germline V gene encodes CDR1 MGHRA and CDR2 YSYEKL. V gave up 4 bases and J gave up 8 bases; unmatched junction bases: 12. CDR3 residues: CASSPSLAGSSYEQFF. CDR3 DNA: TGCGCCAGCAGCCCTTCGCTAGCGGGATCTTCATATGAGCAGTTCTTC.

The chain joins TRBV20-1 to TRBJ2-2, with TRBD2 identical over 14 bases. CDR3 size: 15 residues. Looked up from germline, CDR1 is DFQATT and CDR2 is SNEGSKA (reference sequence). V shed 3 bases and J 9 bases; nucleotides not matched to a gene: 6. The CDR3 sequence is CSASPGLAGVRELFF. For the CDR3, the DNA is TGCAGTGCTAGCCCGGGACTAGCGGGAGTCCGGGAGCTGTTTTTT.

This rearrangement joins TRBV2 to TRBJ2-7, with TRBD2 as a possible D gene (5 bases). CDR3 length: 15 residues. The V gene lost 4 bases and the J gene lost 6 bases, with 19 bases spanning the gap. Germline V gene data show CDR1 as SNHLY and CDR2 as FYNNEI. CDR3 amino acids: CASSGFGGWQPEQYF. The DNA of the CDR3 is TGTGCCAGCAGTGGATTTGGCGGGTGGCAACCCGAGCAGTACTTC.

This clonotype was observed many times. An end of the junction differs from the germline gene, which may be a read error. J is TRBJ1-5 and V is TRBV7-9, with a tentative D call TRBD1 (5 bases). This CDR3 comprises 16 residues. Germline-derived CDR1 and CDR2 are SEHNR and FQNEAQ (reference sequence). The DNA of the CDR3 is TGTGCCAGCAGTTTAGACACGTGGGGGGAGTATCAGCCCCAGCATTTT. It is translated as CASSLDTWGEYQPQHF.

On this clonotype: Germline is not matched at one junction end, which may reflect a read error. The V and J genes are TRBV12-3 or TRBV12-4 and TRBJ2-7, with 7 bases identical to TRBD1. This CDR3 is 15 amino acids long. The CDR3 loop is CASSFGDRRSCEQYF. DNA for the CDR3: TGTGCCAGCAGTTTCGGGGACAGACGCTCCTGCGAGCAGTACTTC.

The CDR3 protein is CASSAGGLVLGNTIYF. The CDR3 nucleotides read TGTGCCAGCAGTGCTGGAGGACTGGTCTTAGGAAACACCATATATTTT. The chain recombines TRBV2 with TRBJ1-3; no reliable D call. V lost 4 bases to trimming and J lost 4 bases, with 17 bases between them. CDR1 is SNHLY, CDR2 FYNNEI, per germline. The CDR3 loop spans 16 amino acids.

This clonotype was found many times. The V and J genes are TRBV6-5 and TRBJ2-1, with a tentative D call TRBD2 (7 bases). V was trimmed by 5 bases and J by 4 bases, leaving 21 bases between them. Germline V CDR1 and CDR2: MNHEY, SVGAGI. This CDR3 region has 17 residues. CDR3 sequence: CASSTPRGGGMYNEQFF. Written as DNA, the CDR3 is TGTGCCAGCAGTACCCCAAGGGGGGGGGGAATGTACAATGAGCAGTTCTTC.

Concerning this clonotype itself: A much more abundant neighbour one base away suggests this may be a read error. This chain uses TRBV7-9 with TRBJ1-1, with D possibly matching TRBD1 (5 bases). CDR3 length: 13 residues. V dropped 7 bases and J dropped 5 bases, with 14 bases sitting between them. In germline, CDR1 is SEHNR, CDR2 FQNEAQ (reference sequence). CDR3: CASNSLGGTEAFF. CDR3 nucleotide sequence: TGTGCCAGCAACTCGCTGGGGGGGACTGAAGCTTTCTTT.

This clonotype was detected ten times or more. The CDR3 reads CASSLLAGTPTDTQYF. CDR3 in DNA: TGCGCCAGCAGCCTTCTAGCGGGGACCCCCACAGATACGCAGTATTTT. This chain uses TRBV4-1 with TRBJ2-3; the match to TRBD2 covers 9 bases. This CDR3 spans 16 amino acids. V lost 4 bases, J lost 2 bases, and 7 bases stayed unmatched. CDR1 MGHRA and CDR2 YSYEKL come from the germline V gene.

This clonotype was counted a few times. CDR3 amino acids: CASRGPTGEAFF. As DNA, the CDR3 is TGTGCCAGCAGGGGACCTACTGGTGAAGCTTTCTTT. This chain uses TRBV6-4 with TRBJ1-1, with D possibly TRBD1 on 5 matching bases. Trimming removed 6 bases from V and 7 bases from J, with 12 bases in between. CDR1 is MRHNA, CDR2 SNTAGT, per germline. The CDR3 has 12 residues.

The rearrangement links TRBV6-2 or TRBV6-3 to TRBJ2-7; possible D gene TRBD1, 6 bases. Per germline, CDR1 MNHEY and CDR2 SVGEGT. This CDR3 comprises 14 residues. The ends were cut back, 8 bases at V and 2 bases at J, with 16 bases in the middle. The CDR3 loop is CASRPWDTTYEQYF. For the CDR3, the DNA is TGTGCCAGCCGGCCGTGGGACACAACCTACGAGCAGTACTTC.

Note on this clonotype: This may be a read error, as it is one base from a much larger clone. The rearrangement links TRBV12-5 to TRBJ1-6; D not resolved. Germline CDR1 and CDR2: LGHNT and FRNRAP. The CDR3 runs 12 residues. Trimming removed 5 bases from V and 9 bases from J, with 8 bases in between. CDR3 in DNA: TGTGCTAGTGGTCTGGGCCCTTCACCCCTCCACTTT. Protein sequence: CASGLGPSPLHF. The full variable domain, its missing parts supplied by reference TRBV12-5 and TRBJ1-6, is DARVTQTPRHKVTEMGQEVTMRCQPILGHNTVFWYRQTMMQGLELLAYFRNRAPLDDSGMPKDRFSAEMPDATLATLKIQPSEPRDSAVYFCASGLGPSPLHFGNGTRLTVT.

As concerns this clonotype: One junction end disagrees with the germline gene, perhaps due to a read error. The chain employs TRBV9 and TRBJ1-1; D is ambiguous. This CDR3 has 14 amino acids. Germline values: CDR1 SGDLS, CDR2 YYNGEE. This CDR3 is CASSLFAVGTEAFF. DNA for the CDR3: TGTGCCAGCAGCCTGTTTGCGGTGGGTACTGAGGCTTTCTTT.

This rearrangement joins TRBV11-2 to TRBJ2-7; 8 positions match TRBD1. Trimming took 5 bases from V and 2 from J; bases not matched to a gene: 8. The CDR3 loop spans 15 amino acids. The germline V gene encodes CDR1 SGHAT and CDR2 FQNNGV. CDR3 residues: CASSQLPGQAYEQYF. The CDR3 region has the DNA TGTGCCAGCAGCCAACTTCCGGGACAGGCCTACGAGCAGTACTTC.

This clonotype has at least ten counts. The chain recombines TRBV3-1 with TRBJ2-5; 7 bases align to TRBD2. Germline lookup yields CDR1 LGHDT and CDR2 YNNKEL (reference sequence). The CDR3 extends over 13 amino acids. The trim removed 3 bases at V and 5 bases at J, leaving 3 bases unmatched. The CDR3 loop is CASSHGTTETQYF. The CDR3 DNA reads TGTGCCAGCAGCCACGGGACTACGGAGACCCAGTACTTC.

Comments on this clonotype: Given a much more abundant clone one base away, this may be a read error. The J gene is TRBJ2-7, the V gene TRBV4-3, with D unresolved. The CDR3 is 17 residues long. Germline CDR1 and CDR2: LGHNA and YSLEER. The germline V and J ends were trimmed by 0 bases and 0 bases, with 15 bases remaining between them. The CDR3 DNA is TGCGCCAGCAGCCAAGATAGGTCCGAGGCAAGCTCCTACGAGCAGTACTTC. Translation gives CASSQDRSEASSYEQYF.